A single sample gave rise to the 18 T cell receptor beta chains below, sequenced in a study of T cell repertoires in ileal Crohn's disease. Produced via immunoSEQ multiplex PCR; TCRdb's table is partial and in-frame only. The sample carries about 8,200 clones, roughly 95% recorded once. The sequencing sample was made of ileal tissue. The receptors were sampled from an adult with Crohn's disease.

V is TRBV28 and J is TRBJ1-5; 7 nucleotides agree with TRBD1. Germline V gives CDR1 MDHEN, CDR2 SYDVKM. Losses at the gene ends were 8 bases for V and 0 bases for J; bases not matched to a gene: 4. The CDR3 is 14 amino acids. CDR3 in amino acids: CASGTVNSNQPQHF. CDR3 sequence (DNA): TGTGCCAGCGGGACAGTGAATAGCAATCAGCCCCAGCATTTT.

The V call is TRBV2, the J call TRBJ2-5; possibly TRBD1 for D (5 bases). Trimming stripped 2 bases from V and 3 bases from J, with 10 bases between. The CDR3 contains 14 residues. The germline V gene encodes CDR1 SNHLY and CDR2 FYNNEI. The CDR3 DNA follows: TGTGCCAGCAGTGAAATGACAGACGAAGAGACCCAGTACTTC. Its protein product is CASSEMTDEETQYF. Full variable domain (rest looked up from reference TRBV2 and TRBJ2-5): EPEVTQTPSHQVTQMGQEVILRCVPISNHLYFYWYRQILGQKVEFLVSFYNNEISEKSEIFDDQFSVERPDGSNFTLKIRSTKLEDSAMYFCASSEMTDEETQYFGPGTRLLVL.

The chain employs TRBV5-1 and TRBJ1-1; D is unresolved. The CDR3 is made up of 13 amino acids. Per germline, CDR1 SGHRS and CDR2 YFSETQ. The V end was cut by 0 bases, the J end by 3 bases, with 6 bases between. CDR3 region: CASSLGQDTEAFF. The CDR3 coding sequence is TGCGCCAGCAGCTTGGGGCAAGACACTGAAGCTTTCTTT.

The V gene is TRBV7-2, the J gene TRBJ2-2, with 13 positions matching TRBD2. This CDR3 is built from 19 residues. Germline V gives CDR1 SGHTA, CDR2 FQGNSA. Losses at the gene ends were 4 bases for V and 3 bases for J; bases not matched to a gene: 11. The CDR3 DNA reads TGTGCCAGCAGCTCACTCGTAACTAGCGGGGGGGTTTACACCGGGGAGCTGTTTTTT. As protein: CASSSLVTSGGVYTGELFF.

J is TRBJ1-6 and V is TRBV28; tentative D call: TRBD1 (6 bases). Germline values: CDR1 MDHEN, CDR2 SYDVKM. The CDR3 covers 16 residues. With 1 base removed from V and 9 bases from J, the gap between germline ends came to 16 bases. The DNA of the CDR3 is TGTGCCAGCAGTTTATACGCGGGGGCAGGCGCTTCACCCCTCCACTTT. Amino acid sequence: CASSLYAGAGASPLHF.

The chain uses TRBV7-8 and TRBJ2-2; 8 bases align to TRBD2. Germline lookup yields CDR1 SGHVS and CDR2 FQNEAQ. V gave up 2 bases and J gave up 8 bases; unmatched junction bases: 7. The CDR3 extends over 15 amino acids. The CDR3 DNA reads TGTGCCAGCAGCTTACGAGCGGGAGTAATAGGGGAGCTGTTTTTT. It codes for CASSLRAGVIGELFF.

This chain joins TRBV30 and TRBJ1-6; TRBD1 might be the D (6 bases). Trimming stripped 1 base from V and 8 bases from J, with 9 bases between. The CDR3 is 13 amino acids. Germline V gene sequence: CDR1 GTSNPN, CDR2 SVGIG (reference sequence). The CDR3 is CAWSAGADSPLHF. CDR3 in DNA: TGTGCCTGGAGTGCAGGGGCCGATTCACCCCTCCACTTT.

V gene TRBV18 combines with J gene TRBJ1-4, with 11 bases identical to TRBD1. The germline V gene has CDR1 KGHSH and CDR2 LQKENI. The CDR3 covers 15 residues. J gave up 6 bases and V 4 bases, and 4 bases lay outside the gene matches. CDR3 in DNA: TGTGCCAGCTCACAGGGACAGGGGGGAGATGAAAAACTGTTTTTT. It specifies CASSQGQGGDEKLFF.

This chain links TRBV7-2 with TRBJ2-1, with 8 bases that match TRBD2. This CDR3 has 16 residues. Looked up from germline, CDR1 is SGHTA and CDR2 is FQGNSA. Trimming took 2 bases from V and 12 from J; bases not matched to a gene: 15. The CDR3 nucleotides read TGTGCCAGCAGCTTATTGTGGCGGGGGGCCCGGGATGGGCAGTTCTTC. Its translation: CASSLLWRGARDGQFF.

This chain links TRBV30 with TRBJ2-3; 7 nucleotides align to TRBD2. Germline-derived CDR1 and CDR2 are GTSNPN and SVGIG (reference sequence). The CDR3 length is 15 residues. The V and J ends lost 0 bases and 2 bases, in that order; junction bases with no gene match: 5. DNA for the CDR3: TGTGCCTGGAGTGTAGGGCTAGCGGACACAGATACGCAGTATTTT. It encodes CAWSVGLADTDTQYF.

The chain links TRBV10-3 to TRBJ2-7; 8 bases align to TRBD2. V shed 7 bases, J shed 0 bases, and the junction held 11 bases outside the gene matches. This CDR3 is built from 16 residues. Germline lookup yields CDR1 ENHRY and CDR2 SYGVKD. In nucleotides, the CDR3 is TGTGCCATCATAACACTAGCGGAGCCGAGCTCCTACGAGCAGTACGTC. The encoded protein is CAIITLAEPSSYEQYV.

V is TRBV5-6 and J is TRBJ1-2; 7 bases line up with TRBD1. Germline V gene lookup returns CDR1 SGHDT and CDR2 YYEEEE. CDR3 length: 14 amino acids. V gave up 6 bases and J gave up 3 bases; unmatched junction bases: 8. This chain's CDR3 is CASKQTGNDYGYTF. The CDR3 DNA follows: TGTGCCAGCAAGCAGACAGGGAACGACTATGGCTACACCTTC.

J is TRBJ2-2 and V is TRBV12-2; TRBD2 was called by the table and not checked on the DNA. TRBV12-2 is marked as a pseudogene. CDR3 length: 16 amino acids. Here the CDR3 reads CASRLAPGVNTGELFF. The CDR3 coding sequence is TGTGCAAGTCGCTTGGCACCGGGGGTGAACACCGGGGAGCTGTTTTTT.

The J gene is TRBJ2-5, the V gene TRBV7-2; tentatively, D is TRBD1 (5 bases). The CDR3 sequence is 13 residues long. V was trimmed by 5 bases and J by 1 base, leaving 8 bases between them. Germline V gene data show CDR1 as SGHTA and CDR2 as FQGNSA. The CDR3 is CASSQGPQETQYF. In DNA form, the CDR3 reads TGTGCCAGCAGCCAGGGCCCCCAAGAGACCCAGTACTTC.

This chain's CDR3 is CASSLQGATGELFF. The CDR3 DNA sequence: TGTGCCAGCAGCTTACAGGGTGCGACCGGGGAGCTGTTTTTT. This chain connects TRBV7-3 to TRBJ2-2; weak D call: TRBD1 (5 bases). Per the germline V gene, CDR1 is SGHTA and CDR2 is FQGTGA. CDR3 length: 14 amino acids. The V and J ends lost 2 bases and 5 bases respectively, with 9 bases between them.

The rearrangement links TRBV7-9 to TRBJ1-1; D not resolved. The CDR3 covers 15 residues. The germline V and J ends were trimmed by 10 bases and 0 bases, with 18 bases remaining between them. The germline V gene encodes CDR1 SEHNR and CDR2 FQNEAQ (reference sequence). CDR3 sequence (DNA): TGTGCCACGAATCCCCCCCGAGGAGTGAACACTGAAGCTTTCTTT. It specifies CATNPPRGVNTEAFF.

The chain combines TRBV15 with TRBJ1-2; 8 nucleotides align to TRBD1. CDR3 length: 14 amino acids. Germline CDR1 reads LNHNV; CDR2 reads YYDKDF (reference sequence). J lost 6 bases, V lost 6 bases, and 9 bases had no gene match. As DNA, the CDR3 is TGTGCCACCAGATGGGGGACAGGAGGGCATGGCTACACCTTC. Protein: CATRWGTGGHGYTF.

The J gene is TRBJ2-5, the V gene TRBV6-6, with 7 bases aligning to TRBD2. The ends lost 4 bases at V and 10 bases at J; junction bases unmatched: 6. The CDR3 is 12 amino acids. Germline V gene sequence: CDR1 MNHNY, CDR2 SVGAGI (reference sequence). CDR3 loop: CASSFRLADQYF. In nucleotides, the CDR3 is TGTGCCAGCAGTTTTAGGCTAGCGGACCAGTACTTC.